The 13 T cell receptor beta chains presented below share a single source sample, sequenced in a study of OX40 agonist ivuxolimab in advanced cancers. The table came from immunoSEQ multiplex PCR; TCRdb's copy has only in-frame clones and leaves some out. The sample has about 79,000 clones, 81% seen once. This sample comprised CD4+ or CD8+ T cells sorted from blood, obtained in a trial of the OX40 agonist ivuxolimab. The receptors shown here come from an adult with an advanced solid tumor such as melanoma, head and neck, liver or kidney cancer.

This chain uses TRBV7-8 with TRBJ2-1; D perhaps matches TRBD2 (8 bases). Trimming removed 5 bases at V and 9 bases at J, with 20 bases between. The CDR3 covers 15 residues. In germline, CDR1 is SGHVS, CDR2 FQNEAQ. The chain's CDR3 is CASSLGGGRPREQFF. The CDR3, as DNA: TGTGCCAGCAGCCTAGGGGGCGGGAGGCCCCGTGAGCAGTTCTTC.

The chain joins TRBV7-3 to TRBJ1-1; no definite D call. The CDR3 has 13 residues. Trimming shortened V by 5 bases and J by 0 bases, and 7 bases separated the two germline ends. Germline V gene lookup returns CDR1 SGHTA and CDR2 FQGTGA. CDR3 nucleotides: TGTGCCAGCAGCGCCTCCGTGAACACTGAAGCTTTCTTT. Translation gives CASSASVNTEAFF.

Here the CDR3 DNA reads TGTGCCAGCAGTGAGGGGTACTATGGCTACACCTTC. Translation: CASSEGYYGYTF. This sequence joins TRBV2 and TRBJ1-2, with no clear D. Trimming took off 3 bases at V and 3 bases at J, with 5 bases between the two ends. The CDR3 covers 12 residues. Germline V CDR1 and CDR2: SNHLY, FYNNEI.

This clone was seen only once. The genes are TRBV10-2 and TRBJ2-2, with TRBD1 matching over 9 bases. Germline CDR1 is WSHSY and CDR2 is SAAADI. With V trimmed by 7 bases and J by 5 bases, 5 bases remained unmatched. The CDR3 has 14 residues. CDR3 residues: CASKGQGETGELFF. The DNA of the CDR3 is TGCGCCAGCAAGGGACAGGGAGAAACCGGGGAGCTGTTTTTT.

DNA for the CDR3: TGTGCCAGCAGAGAGGGGTCTGAAGCTTTCTTT. Translating gives CASREGSEAFF. This sequence joins TRBV6-6 and TRBJ1-1, with D possibly being TRBD1 (5 bases). Germline lookup yields CDR1 MNHNY and CDR2 SVGAGI (reference sequence). This CDR3 is 11 amino acids long. Trimming removed 6 bases at V and 6 bases at J, with 8 bases between.

Notes on this clone: Germline and junction disagree at one end, which may indicate a read error. The chain uses TRBV7-7 and TRBJ2-5; no definite D call. The CDR3 length is 13 residues. Germline-derived CDR1 and CDR2 are SSHAT and FNYEAQ (reference sequence). The CDR3 region is CASSLSTQETQYF. In DNA form, the CDR3 reads TGTGCTAGCAGCTTATCTACACAAGAGACCCAGTACTTC.

The gene calls are TRBV4-1 and TRBJ1-5; the D is unclear. CDR3 length: 14 residues. In germline, CDR1 is MGHRA, CDR2 YSYEKL. V shed 6 bases and J shed 2 bases, with 11 bases lying between them. Here the CDR3 reads CASRLTGGNQPQHF. As DNA, the CDR3 is TGCGCCAGCAGACTGACCGGGGGCAATCAGCCCCAGCATTTT.

The rearrangement uses TRBV7-3 and TRBJ1-1, with TRBD1 as a possible D gene (5 bases). Per the germline V gene, CDR1 is SGHTA and CDR2 is FQGTGA. The CDR3 has 15 residues. V was pared by 5 bases and J by 2 bases, with 15 bases between. The CDR3 region is CASSKTGQGNTEAFF. As DNA, the CDR3 is TGTGCCAGCAGCAAAACGGGCCAGGGTAACACTGAAGCTTTCTTT.

The chain joins TRBV5-5 to TRBJ2-7, with 9 positions matching TRBD2. Trimming removed 3 bases from V and 2 bases from J; junction bases left unmatched: 6. Germline lookup yields CDR1 SGHKS and CDR2 YYEKEE (reference sequence). CDR3 length: 15 residues. CDR3 protein: CASSSTSGYTYEQYF. The CDR3 coding sequence is TGTGCCAGCAGCTCAACTAGCGGGTACACCTACGAGCAGTACTTC.

The gene calls are TRBV7-8 and TRBJ2-3; TRBD1 matches at 8 bases. The CDR3 runs 13 residues. The V and J ends lost 7 bases and 3 bases, in that order; junction bases with no gene match: 3. CDR1 and CDR2 (germline): SGHVS, FQNEAQ. Here the CDR3 reads CASNRQGTDTQYF. The DNA of the CDR3 is TGTGCCAGCAACAGACAGGGGACAGATACGCAGTATTTT.

The V gene is TRBV6-6, the J gene TRBJ2-7; TRBD1 matches 10 bases. The germline V gene has CDR1 MNHNY and CDR2 SVGAGI (reference sequence). Unmatched junction bases numbered 8, after V lost 7 bases and J lost 2 bases. The length of the CDR3 is 15 residues. DNA of the CDR3: TGTGCCAGCACACCAAGGACAGGGGGGGCCTACGAGCAGTACTTC. Translating it yields CASTPRTGGAYEQYF.

This clone was seen a handful of times. The V and J genes are TRBV7-8 and TRBJ1-5; TRBD1 might be the D (5 bases). This CDR3 has 14 amino acids. Trimming shortened V by 1 base and J by 9 bases, and 13 bases separated the two germline ends. Germline-derived CDR1 and CDR2 are SGHVS and FQNEAQ. The CDR3 reads CASSLGGAGWPQHF. The CDR3 region has the DNA TGTGCCAGCAGCTTAGGAGGCGCAGGGTGGCCCCAGCATTTT.

The chain employs TRBV4-1 and TRBJ1-5; 10 bases align to TRBD1. V was clipped by 3 bases and J by 5 bases; unmatched bases: 10. Germline values: CDR1 MGHRA, CDR2 YSYEKL. This CDR3 is 17 amino acids long. The CDR3 bases are TGCGCCAGCAGCCAGGCCATCGGACAGGGGGGCCATCAGCCCCAGCATTTT. Its protein is CASSQAIGQGGHQPQHF.